This T cell receptor (beta chain) is drawn from a study of blood T cell repertoires in COVID-19. Study-wide background: Sources were T cells, B-cell-depleted T cells, or PBMCs; the material itself was cDNA or gDNA.

V gave up 0 bases and J gave up 3 bases; unmatched junction bases: 4. The CDR3 runs 17 residues. The germline gives CDR1 MDHEN, CDR2 SYDVKM. Original analysis: Reference gene primer amplification gave nucleated cell count estimates. Sequencing was performed with immunoSEQ multiplex PCR; in TCRdb, only in-frame clones are kept and a portion is missing. For V, J and clone size, that table is used; D and trimming come from the DNA. The table has about 240,000 clones, 80% to 90% seen once. The genes are TRBV28 and TRBJ2-5, with 13 bases that match TRBD2. Sequenced material: peripheral blood. This TCR was recovered from a man in his 60s with acute or convalescent COVID-19. In DNA, the CDR3 is TGTGCCAGCAGTTTATGGACTAGCGGGAGGTTCGAAGAGACCCAGTACTTC. It is translated as CASSLWTSGRFEETQYF.